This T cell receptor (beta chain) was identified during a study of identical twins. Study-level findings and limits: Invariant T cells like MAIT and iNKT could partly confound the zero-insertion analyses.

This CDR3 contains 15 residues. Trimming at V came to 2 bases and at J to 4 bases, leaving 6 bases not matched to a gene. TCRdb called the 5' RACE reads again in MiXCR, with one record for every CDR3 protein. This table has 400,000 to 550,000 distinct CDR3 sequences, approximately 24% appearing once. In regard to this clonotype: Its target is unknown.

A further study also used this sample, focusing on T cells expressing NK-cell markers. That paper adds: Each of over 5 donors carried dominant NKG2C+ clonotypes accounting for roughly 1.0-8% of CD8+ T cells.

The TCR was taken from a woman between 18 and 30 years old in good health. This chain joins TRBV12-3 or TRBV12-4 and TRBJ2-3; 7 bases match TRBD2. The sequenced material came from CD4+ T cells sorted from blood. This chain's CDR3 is CASSLPGGRSDTQYF. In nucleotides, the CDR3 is TGTGCCAGCAGTTTACCCGGGGGGAGGTCAGATACGCAGTATTTT.